The clone carrying this T cell receptor (beta chain) came up a few times. The J segment lost 3 bases and the V segment lost 0 bases, leaving 2 bases of the junction unmatched. Per germline, CDR1 SGHRS and CDR2 YFSETQ. CDR3 size: 16 residues. Authors' processing steps: Amplification from reference gene primers served as the basis for estimated nucleated cell counts. The table came from immunoSEQ multiplex PCR; TCRdb's copy has only in-frame clones and leaves some out. Clonal size and the V and J genes are those of that table, whereas D and trimming came from the DNA. This table holds hundreds of thousands of clones, almost 85% found once. These data are taken from a study of blood T cell repertoires in COVID-19. For the study at large: The United States, Italy and Spain provided the acute and convalescent COVID-19 samples. Nucleic acid was either cDNA or gDNA, and it came from T cells, B-cell-depleted T cells, or PBMCs.

The sample consisted of peripheral blood. The receptor comes from a man aged 45-60 years with active or convalescent COVID-19. The rearrangement joins TRBV5-1 to TRBJ2-7, with 14 bases fitting TRBD2. DNA for the CDR3: TGCGCCAGCAGCTTGGGGGGGACTAGCGGGAGCTACGAGCAGTACTTC. Translated, it gives CASSLGGTSGSYEQYF. Full variable domain (rest looked up from reference TRBV5-1 and TRBJ2-7): KAGVTQTPRYLIKTRGQQVTLSCSPISGHRSVSWYQQTPGQGLQFLFEYFSETQRNKGNFPGRFSGRQFSNSRSEMNVSTLELGDSALYLCASSLGGTSGSYEQYFGPGTRLTVT.